This T cell receptor beta chain was recovered during a study of shared clonotypes between healthy human individuals. On the study more broadly: Aged 18 to 49, the donors were two women and three men. Each donor contributed plates that comprised three CD4 naive, three CD4 memory, two CD8 naive and one CD8 memory.

General study findings and limits: Genetic and exposure-history diversity was limited by the small donor number.

CDR1 is MGHRA and CDR2 is YSYEKL in the germline V gene. CDR3 length: 15 residues. The V gene lost 2 bases and the J gene lost 2 bases, with 12 bases spanning the gap. As concerns this clone: What it binds is not known.

The assay used deep level. Sequencing used immunoSEQ multiplex PCR; TCRdb keeps in-frame clones, though not all of them. The sample has about 1.5 million clones, nearly 99% seen once. Sequencing was carried out using naive CD4+ T cells sorted from blood. Subset noted: CD45RA+ positively selected. This TCR was sampled from a man aged 30-40 years in good health. The chain uses TRBV4-1 and TRBJ1-2; D is unresolved. This chain's CDR3 is CASSQKGRLNYGYTF. DNA for the CDR3: TGCGCCAGCAGCCAAAAGGGCAGATTAAACTATGGCTACACCTTC.